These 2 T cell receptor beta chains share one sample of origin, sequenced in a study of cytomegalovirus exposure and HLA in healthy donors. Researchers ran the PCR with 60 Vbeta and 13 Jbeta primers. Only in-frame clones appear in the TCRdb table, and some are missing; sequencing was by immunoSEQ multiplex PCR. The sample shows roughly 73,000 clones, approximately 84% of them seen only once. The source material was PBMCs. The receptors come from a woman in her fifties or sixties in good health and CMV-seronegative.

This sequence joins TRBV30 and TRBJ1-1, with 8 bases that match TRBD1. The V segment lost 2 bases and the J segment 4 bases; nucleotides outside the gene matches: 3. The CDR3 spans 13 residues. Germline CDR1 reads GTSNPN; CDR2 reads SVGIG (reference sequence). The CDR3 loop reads CAWSPGQGTEAFF. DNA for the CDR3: TGTGCCTGGAGTCCTGGACAGGGCACTGAAGCTTTCTTT. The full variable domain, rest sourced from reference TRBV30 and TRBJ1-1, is SQTIHQWPATLVQPVGSPLSLECTVEGTSNPNLYWYRQAAGRGLQLLFYSVGIGQISSEVPQNLSASRPQDRQFILSSKKLLLSDSGFYLCAWSPGQGTEAFFGQGTRLTVV.

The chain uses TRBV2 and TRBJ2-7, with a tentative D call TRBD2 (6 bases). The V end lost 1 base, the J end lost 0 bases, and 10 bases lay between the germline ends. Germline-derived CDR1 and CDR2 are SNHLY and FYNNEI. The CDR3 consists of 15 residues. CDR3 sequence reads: CASSEVEGSSYEQYF. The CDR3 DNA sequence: TGTGCCAGCAGTGAAGTGGAGGGAAGCTCCTACGAGCAGTACTTC.